Listed here are 7 T cell receptor beta chains from one sample, sequenced in a study of blood T cell repertoires in COVID-19. Some clones are missing from TCRdb's copy, which holds only in-frame ones; the method was immunoSEQ multiplex PCR. The table shows around 200,000 clones, with more than 85% occurring only once. Sequencing used peripheral blood. These TCRs come from a woman of 80 years or more in a cohort sampled during active or convalescent COVID-19.

The chain employs TRBV7-9 and TRBJ2-1, with TRBD2 matching over 7 bases. Germline CDR1 is SEHNR and CDR2 is FQNEAQ (reference sequence). The CDR3 consists of 16 residues. The V gene end was trimmed by 2 bases and the J gene end by 1 base; junction bases not matched to a gene: 5. For the CDR3, the DNA is TGTGCCAGCAGCTTACTGCGGGGGAAATCCTACAATGAGCAGTTCTTC. Translating gives CASSLLRGKSYNEQFF.

The chain couples TRBV5-4 to TRBJ1-4, with D perhaps TRBD1 (5 bases). V was trimmed by 1 base and J by 6 bases, leaving 16 bases between them. This CDR3 contains 16 residues. CDR1 is SGHNT and CDR2 is YYREEE in the germline V gene (reference sequence). CDR3 nucleotide sequence: TGTGCCAGCAGCTTGTCATCTTCTGGGGGGTATGAAAAACTGTTTTTT. Translated, it gives CASSLSSSGGYEKLFF.

The count of this clone is one. V and J are TRBV6-2 or TRBV6-3 and TRBJ2-1; D may be TRBD1 (6 bases). The CDR3 is 13 residues long. V lost 5 bases to trimming and J lost 11 bases, with 16 bases between them. Germline V gene lookup returns CDR1 MNHEY and CDR2 SVGEGT. The CDR3 DNA reads TGTGCCAGCAGTCTCCGGGACACGGGAAAGCAGTTCTTC. Encoded protein: CASSLRDTGKQFF.

V gene TRBV4-1 combines with J gene TRBJ2-1; 8 bases are a match to TRBD1. The CDR3 sequence is 15 residues long. Germline-derived CDR1 and CDR2 are MGHRA and YSYEKL. V lost 0 bases, J lost 4 bases, and 2 bases stayed unmatched. CDR3 DNA: TGCGCCAGCAGCCAAGAGACAGGGGAGTACAATGAGCAGTTCTTC. This translates into CASSQETGEYNEQFF.

The chain joins TRBV5-1 to TRBJ2-1; 9 nucleotides match TRBD1. Trimming cost V 4 bases and J 2 bases; bases outside gene matches: 19. The germline V gene encodes CDR1 SGHRS and CDR2 YFSETQ. This CDR3 is built from 20 residues. The CDR3, as DNA: TGCGCCAGCAGCATAAAACAGGGGGCGGCTTCTTTGGGTGCCTACAATGAGCAGTTCTTC. This codes for CASSIKQGAASLGAYNEQFF.

The gene calls are TRBV5-5 and TRBJ2-3, with 7 bases aligning to TRBD1. The germline gives CDR1 SGHKS, CDR2 YYEKEE (reference sequence). This CDR3 is 16 amino acids long. J lost 4 bases, V lost 2 bases, and 10 bases had no gene match. Here the CDR3 DNA reads TGTGCCAGCAGCTTCACGACAGGGAGCCTTTCAGATACGCAGTATTTT. Protein: CASSFTTGSLSDTQYF.

The chain joins TRBV19 to TRBJ2-1; TRBD1 is a possible D gene (6 bases). V lost 2 bases and J 6 bases, leaving 23 bases between the germline ends. This CDR3 comprises 18 residues. Germline assignment: CDR1 LNHDA and CDR2 SQIVND (reference sequence). The CDR3 region has the DNA TGTGCCAGTAGTATAAGGACAGTCGGGCTAGCAGCAATCAATGAGCAGTTCTTC. This translates into CASSIRTVGLAAINEQFF.